Presented here are 4 T cell receptor beta chains from one specimen sequenced in a study of neurological immune-mediated disorders. TCRdb redid the calling of the 5' RACE reads with MiXCR, one entry per CDR3 protein. The table has approximately 50,000 distinct CDR3 sequences, about a tenth seen once. Material for sequencing was PBMCs. Receptors were obtained from a man aged 70-80 years with HTLV-1-associated myelopathy (HAM/TSP).

The chain combines TRBV7-9 with TRBJ2-3; D is perhaps TRBD2 (6 bases). The germline V gene has CDR1 SEHNR and CDR2 FQNEAQ (reference sequence). The germline V and J ends were trimmed by 2 bases and 1 base, with 13 bases remaining between them. This CDR3 comprises 16 residues. The CDR3 nucleotides read TGTGCCAGCAGCTTAACCGGGGGAGGCGGCACAGATACGCAGTATTTT. Protein sequence: CASSLTGGGGTDTQYF.

This clonotype was seen many times. The chain combines TRBV10-3 with TRBJ2-7, with a possible D match to TRBD2 (5 bases). Deletions cut 3 bases from V and 5 bases from J, with 11 bases between. The CDR3 consists of 13 residues. Germline loops: CDR1 ENHRY, CDR2 SYGVKD. This CDR3 is CAISDGEGDEQYF. In DNA form, the CDR3 reads TGTGCCATCAGTGATGGTGAGGGAGACGAGCAGTACTTC.

This clonotype was counted at least ten times. V gene TRBV7-2 combines with J gene TRBJ2-7; tentative D call: TRBD2 (5 bases). V lost 4 bases and J 0 bases, leaving 7 bases between the germline ends. This CDR3 spans 13 amino acids. The germline CDR1 and CDR2 sequences are SGHTA and FQGNSA. Here the CDR3 DNA reads TGTGCCAGCAGCTATACTAGCTCCTACGAGCAGTACTTC. As protein: CASSYTSSYEQYF.

In regard to this clonotype: It may be a read error: a sequence one base away is much more abundant. The V call is TRBV20-1, the J call TRBJ2-1; D gene uncertain. CDR1 and CDR2 from the germline V gene are DFQATT and SNEGSKA (reference sequence). CDR3 length: 12 amino acids. Written as DNA, the CDR3 is TGCAGGGCGGAGAAAGGATACAATGAGCTGTTCTTC. Protein sequence: CRAEKGYNELFF.